The T cell receptor (beta chain) under discussion was sequenced for a study of blood T cell repertoires in COVID-19. Study processing details: It was from reference gene primer amplification that nucleated cell counts were estimated. Some clones are missing from TCRdb's copy, which holds only in-frame ones; the method was immunoSEQ multiplex PCR. V, J and clone size are taken as reported in that table, and D and trimming were inferred from the DNA itself. The sample carries a few hundred thousand clones, 70% to 90% recorded once. Cohort 3 donors were reported recovered after two negative PCRs, clearance, or symptom resolution. The CDR3 length is 16 residues. Trimming cost V 2 bases and J 2 bases, with 15 bases left between them. Germline V CDR1 and CDR2: WSHSY, SAAADI.

The sample comprised PBMCs or T cells enriched from blood (not recorded which). This clonotype was obtained from a woman in her 30s who had recovered from COVID-19. The genes are TRBV10-2 and TRBJ1-1, with no clear D. The CDR3 is CASSERSAGRNTEAFF. The CDR3 DNA follows: TGCGCCAGCAGTGAGAGGTCGGCGGGAAGAAACACTGAAGCTTTCTTT.